This record looks at one TCR beta chain sequence and its context. Its antigen remains unidentified. This specimen belongs to a study of shared clonotypes between healthy human individuals. The assay was run at deep level. Only in-frame clones appear in the TCRdb table, and some are missing; sequencing was by immunoSEQ multiplex PCR. This table holds nearly 1,000,000 clones, 76% found once. All donors were Caucasian adults living in Nashville, Tennessee. Trimming shortened V by 5 bases and J by 0 bases, and 14 bases separated the two germline ends. The CDR3 consists of 16 residues. Germline loops: CDR1 MNHNY, CDR2 SVGAGI (reference sequence). Whole-study results and caveats: Between a handful of donors, naive CD4 clonotypes were shared at a level of about 5.3%. Clonotype sharing among donors likely depends on sequencing depth.

The receptor was isolated from a man aged 18 to 30 in good health. The sequenced material came from memory CD4+ T cells sorted from blood. Subset indicated: CD45RA-negative fraction. The V gene is TRBV6-6, the J gene TRBJ2-1; D is unresolved. CDR3 coding DNA: TGTGCCAGCAGTCGGGTTCAAGCGAGCTCCTACAATGAGCAGTTCTTC. Its protein product is CASSRVQASSYNEQFF.